The clone carrying this T cell receptor (beta chain) was seen more than once but under ten times. The antigen remains undetermined. This entry is derived from a study of siplizumab effects on memory and regulatory T cells. Looking at the study overall: Paired mixed lymphocyte reactions compared siplizumab roughly 0.92 ug/mL against no drug. General study points: The diversity of naive T cells seemed greater than that of memory cells, and their alloresponse contribution seemed major.

Germline CDR1 is SGHTA and CDR2 is FQGNSA. The CDR3 sequence is 16 residues long. V shed 5 bases and J 6 bases; nucleotides not matched to a gene: 15. Cocultured for about 6 days at 37°C were the mixed lymphocyte reaction cells. At a 1:1 ratio, CFSE-labelled responder PBMCs were mixed with Violet Dye-labelled stimulator PBMCs. Data came from immunoSEQ multiplex PCR; TCRdb stores just in-frame clones and leaves some out. Of 3,000 to 3,500 clones in the sample, approximately 50% are singletons; the top ten hold less than 6%. The sample was CFSE-low (dividing) CD4+ T cells sorted from an allogeneic mixed lymphocyte reaction. The chain is built from TRBV7-2 and TRBJ2-7; 8 nucleotides agree with TRBD2. This receptor was taken from a human donor in good health; the cells came from an allogeneic mixed lymphocyte reaction. The CDR3 sequence: CASSLAGTRTPTEQYF. In DNA form, the CDR3 reads TGTGCCAGCAGCCTCGCCGGGACTAGGACCCCTACCGAGCAGTACTTC.